This TCR beta chain originates from a study of glioma-infiltrating T cells after dendritic cell vaccination. Trimming removed 2 bases at V and 5 bases at J, with 18 bases between. Germline V gene data show CDR1 as MNHNS and CDR2 as SASEGT. The length of the CDR3 is 16 residues. Profiled with immunoSEQ multiplex PCR; TCRdb holds only in-frame clones, not every one. The sample consists of approximately 82,000 clones, about 87% of them appearing once. This sample comprised blood, obtained before dendritic cell vaccination. This sequence was found in a human donor with glioblastoma. This rearrangement joins TRBV6-1 to TRBJ1-1; D not resolved. The CDR3 region has the DNA TGTGCCAGCAGTGAATACCCCCACCAGGTCAAAACTGAAGCTTTCTTT. Its protein product is CASSEYPHQVKTEAFF.